The rows below give T cell receptor beta chains drawn from one sample of a study of T cell responses to AZD1222 COVID-19 vaccine. TCRdb keeps only in-frame clones here, not all; method: immunoSEQ multiplex PCR. The sample lists roughly 140,000 clones, around 92% occurring once. Sequenced material: peripheral blood, taken after recovery from COVID-19. Receptors were obtained from an adult who had recovered from COVID-19. The CDR3 runs from the conserved cysteine through the conserved F or W.

v_call	j_call	cdr3_aa
TRBV30	TRBJ2-2	CAWNPGGSGGFWTGELFF
TRBV7-2	TRBJ1-2	CASSLIGGQGYGYTF
TRBV28	TRBJ1-6	CASSSTGGRSPLHF
TRBV13	TRBJ2-7	CASSLGGSPHEQYF
TRBV28	TRBJ2-1	CASSPGQGGEQFF
TRBV7-2	TRBJ2-7	CASSLGLAGVEQYF
TRBV27	TRBJ2-1	CASSLRTSGGKNEQFF
TRBV9	TRBJ2-3	CASSAYPRDGYTDTQYF
TRBV15	TRBJ2-6	CATSAGAGANVLTF
TRBV7-3	TRBJ2-7	CASSSLTGGNGEQYF
TRBV2	TRBJ1-5	CASSEGGGQPQHF
TRBV7-8	TRBJ2-5	CASSAQAQETQYF
TRBV6-4	TRBJ2-3	CASSDSKEQGGPDTQYF
TRBV27	TRBJ2-4	CASSPPTASNIQYF
TRBV28	TRBJ2-5	CASSLLSGTQETQYF
TRBV5-1	TRBJ2-5	CASSLIGVVQETQYF
TRBV18	TRBJ2-1	CASSQQSTANNEQFF
TRBV12-5	TRBJ2-3	CASGLGLPGTDTQYF
TRBV6-5	TRBJ2-7	CAGGTYEQYF
TRBV7-2	TRBJ2-1	CASSFEMRHAYNEQFF
TRBV3-1/TRBV3-2	TRBJ1-5	CASSQGGQPQHF
TRBV5-1	TRBJ2-3	CASSLTSGSTDTQYF
TRBV28	TRBJ1-6	CASSFRQDNSPLHF
TRBV18	TRBJ1-5	CASSPRDGAQPQHF
TRBV2	TRBJ2-3	CASRGLAGEATQYF
TRBV10-3	TRBJ1-5	CAISEGDYSNQPQHF